The 16 T cell receptor beta chains listed next were all sequenced from one sample in a study. TCRdb fed the RT-PCR reads into MiXCR, producing one record per CDR3 protein. The profile shows 550,000 to 750,000 distinct CDR3 sequences, about 14% of them singletons. The sample consisted of memory CD4+ T cells from blood. The source of these receptors is a female donor in good health, serving as a healthy control.

This clonotype was recorded many times. The chain combines TRBV27 with TRBJ1-1, with a tentative D call TRBD1 (5 bases). The CDR3 extends over 14 amino acids. Looked up from germline, CDR1 is MNHEY and CDR2 is SMNVEV (reference sequence). V was shortened by 11 bases and J by 0 bases, with 16 bases between the two germline ends. In DNA form, the CDR3 reads TGTGCCGTCCGGTGGGGCCTGGTGAACACTGAAGCTTTCTTT. Translated: CAVRWGLVNTEAFF.

The chain joins TRBV12-3 or TRBV12-4 to TRBJ1-2, with D unclear. V lost 2 bases and J 8 bases, leaving 15 bases between the germline ends. This CDR3 is built from 14 residues. CDR3 nucleotide sequence: TGTGCCAGCAGTTTAAGGAGACAAGGACGGGGCTACACCTTC. It specifies CASSLRRQGRGYTF.

In its sample, this clonotype was seen a few times. V is TRBV6-2 or TRBV6-3 and J is TRBJ2-1; tentatively, D is TRBD2 (6 bases). This CDR3 is built from 13 residues. V gave up 6 bases and J gave up 5 bases, with 11 bases separating them. CDR1 and CDR2 (germline): MNHEY, SVGEGT. The CDR3, as DNA: TGTGCCAGCAGCCCGGGAGTACACAATGAGCAGTTCTTC. It is translated as CASSPGVHNEQFF.

A remark on this clonotype: One end of the junction is discordant with germline, which a read error may explain. This chain uses TRBV15 with TRBJ2-7; D is possibly TRBD1 or TRBD2 (5 bases each). The CDR3 has 12 residues. Germline V gene lookup returns CDR1 LNHNV and CDR2 YYDKDF (reference sequence). The CDR3 loop is CATSRDVRDRTF. Here the CDR3 DNA reads TGTGCCACCAGCAGAGATGTTAGGGACCGTACGTTC.

The chain couples TRBV3-1 to TRBJ2-5; 7 positions match TRBD2. The CDR3 consists of 15 residues. V lost 2 bases to trimming and J lost 1 base; unmatched junction nucleotides: 4. Looked up from germline, CDR1 is LGHDT and CDR2 is YNNKEL (reference sequence). CDR3 nucleotide sequence: TGTGCCAGCAGCCAAATTGGCGGGGGCCAAGAGACCCAGTACTTC. Residues: CASSQIGGGQETQYF.

This clonotype was recorded at least ten times. The chain links TRBV6-6 to TRBJ2-3, with 9 bases fitting TRBD2. V dropped 2 bases and J dropped 4; count of bases not matched to a gene: 7. From germline, CDR1 is MNHNY and CDR2 SVGAGI (reference sequence). The CDR3 spans 16 residues. DNA of the CDR3: TGTGCCAGCAGTTACCCCCTAGCGGGAACCGCAGATACGCAGTATTTT. The encoded protein is CASSYPLAGTADTQYF.

There are many counts of this clonotype. The V and J genes are TRBV20-1 and TRBJ2-5, with D unclear. The CDR3 contains 13 residues. The germline V gene has CDR1 DFQATT and CDR2 SNEGSKA (reference sequence). The V end was cut by 0 bases, the J end by 5 bases, with 10 bases between. The CDR3 protein is CSARDSGWETQYF. Written as DNA, the CDR3 is TGCAGTGCTAGAGATTCAGGCTGGGAGACCCAGTACTTC.

The V gene is TRBV7-8, the J gene TRBJ1-5; a weak D match, TRBD1 (5 bases). V lost 4 bases to trimming and J lost 1 base, with 14 bases between them. The CDR3 spans 16 residues. CDR1 is SGHVS, CDR2 FQNEAQ, per germline. The CDR3 here is CASSSRTWGSNQPQHF. DNA for the CDR3: TGTGCCAGCAGCTCCCGAACGTGGGGCAGCAATCAGCCCCAGCATTTT. Based on the CDR3 plus reference TRBV7-8 and TRBJ1-5, the full variable domain is GAGVSQSPRYKVAKRGQDVALRCDPISGHVSLFWYQQALGQGPEFLTYFQNEAQLDKSGLPSDRFFAERPEGSVSTLKIQRTQQEDSAVYLCASSSRTWGSNQPQHFGDGTRLSIL.

This clonotype was recorded many times. The chain joins TRBV5-1 to TRBJ2-1, with D tentatively TRBD1 (6 bases). V was clipped by 0 bases and J by 0 bases, with 7 bases between them. Germline lookup yields CDR1 SGHRS and CDR2 YFSETQ. This CDR3 contains 15 residues. For the CDR3, the DNA is TGCGCCAGCAGCTTGGGACAGGCCTCCTACAATGAGCAGTTCTTC. Protein: CASSLGQASYNEQFF.

The V and J genes are TRBV20-1 and TRBJ2-1, with 10 bases aligning to TRBD2. J was trimmed by 9 bases and V by 1 base; bases with no gene match: 9. This CDR3 comprises 15 residues. CDR1 and CDR2 from the germline V gene are DFQATT and SNEGSKA (reference sequence). The CDR3 here is CSARVLAGRGGEQFF. The CDR3 DNA is TGCAGTGCTAGAGTACTAGCGGGAAGAGGCGGTGAGCAGTTCTTC.

In its sample, this clonotype was seen a few times. J is TRBJ1-2 and V is TRBV7-2, with D maybe TRBD1 (5 bases). From germline, CDR1 is SGHTA and CDR2 FQGNSA. Trimming stripped 1 base from V and 4 bases from J, with 10 bases between. The CDR3 runs 14 residues. The CDR3 sequence: CASSLGGNSYGYTF. CDR3 bases: TGTGCCAGCAGCTTAGGGGGGAACAGCTATGGCTACACCTTC.

This clonotype showed up just a few times. The V and J genes are TRBV29-1 and TRBJ2-3, with 7 bases matching TRBD2. This CDR3 spans 13 amino acids. V shed 2 bases, J shed 6 bases, and the junction held 5 bases outside the gene matches. The germline V gene encodes CDR1 SQVTM and CDR2 ANQGSEA. The DNA of the CDR3 is TGCAGCGTTGAACGCGGGAGTGTCGATACGCAGTATTTT. Protein sequence: CSVERGSVDTQYF.

This clonotype has a handful of counts. This chain connects TRBV20-1 to TRBJ2-1; possible D gene TRBD1, 6 bases. The CDR3 consists of 18 residues. With 3 bases removed from V and 0 bases from J, the gap between germline ends came to 21 bases. Germline loops: CDR1 DFQATT, CDR2 SNEGSKA (reference sequence). CDR3 loop: CSASLAPGQPSSYNEQFF. The CDR3 DNA follows: TGCAGTGCTAGCCTTGCTCCGGGACAACCGAGCTCCTACAATGAGCAGTTCTTC.

The chain has TRBV7-9 and TRBJ2-1; TRBD2 matches 8 bases. Germline CDR1 reads SEHNR; CDR2 reads FQNEAQ (reference sequence). The J segment lost 3 bases and the V segment lost 1 base, leaving 5 bases of the junction unmatched. CDR3 length equals 16 residues. The CDR3 DNA sequence: TGTGCCAGCAGCTTAGTTAGTAGCGGGGTCTACAATGAGCAGTTCTTC. It yields the protein CASSLVSSGVYNEQFF. The variable domain in full, completed from reference TRBV7-9 and TRBJ2-1, reads DTGVSQNPRHKITKRGQNVTFRCDPISEHNRLYWYRQTLGQGPEFLTYFQNEAQLEKSRLLSDRFSAERPKGSFSTLEIQRTEQGDSAMYLCASSLVSSGVYNEQFFGPGTRLTVL.

The chain recombines TRBV29-1 with TRBJ2-1, with 16 bases that match TRBD2. The J segment lost 2 bases and the V segment lost 6 bases, leaving 1 base of the junction unmatched. This CDR3 is built from 15 residues. Germline CDR1 reads SQVTM; CDR2 reads ANQGSEA. The CDR3 here is CSVGLAGGPYNEQFF. The CDR3 DNA is TGCAGCGTGGGACTAGCGGGAGGGCCCTACAATGAGCAGTTCTTC.

This clonotype was counted between two and nine times. The chain uses TRBV20-1 and TRBJ1-5; 7 bases line up with TRBD1. CDR1 is DFQATT and CDR2 is SNEGSKA in the germline V gene (reference sequence). The CDR3 has 13 amino acids. V trimming: 7 bases; J trimming: 6 bases; junction bases outside the gene matches: 9. The CDR3 is CSGNKGAGQPQHF. The CDR3 coding sequence is TGCAGTGGCAATAAGGGGGCGGGTCAGCCCCAGCATTTT.